This T cell receptor beta chain is from a study of radiotherapy plus CTLA-4 blockade in lung cancer. Overall study context: Objective responses were documented in around 19% of patients, with disease control in approximately 32%. Study-level points and caveats: Early blood T cell clone changes and increased post-radiation serum interferon-beta were reportedly the strongest response predictors.

Profiling relied on immunoSEQ multiplex PCR, and the TCRdb table lists in-frame clones only, not all of them. The table includes about 94,000 clones, roughly 85% detected once. Chemo-refractory metastatic non-small-cell lung cancer patients received focal radiation with ipilimumab CTLA-4 blockade. Per germline, CDR1 SNHLY and CDR2 FYNNEI. V gave up 1 base and J gave up 4 bases, with 13 bases separating them. This CDR3 spans 16 amino acids. Turning to this clone: Its specificity is unknown.

The chain combines TRBV2 with TRBJ2-2; D is unclear. The sequence was obtained from a human donor with non-small cell lung cancer that progressed on radiotherapy plus ipilimumab. Source: peripheral blood, taken from a patient treated with radiotherapy plus ipilimumab. The CDR3 bases are TGTGCCAGCAGTGAAGGTTTTAGTCCGGGCACCGGGGAGCTGTTTTTT. It translates to CASSEGFSPGTGELFF.